This T cell receptor (beta chain) was recovered during a study of blood T cell repertoires in COVID-19 (dated by TCRdb to 2020 to 2021). The study in broad terms: Samples from collaborators originated in the United States, Italy and Spain and spanned both the acute and convalescent phases of COVID-19. The material from the prospective study consisted of cDNA or gDNA derived from T cells, B-cell-depleted T cells, or PBMCs. The dataset comprised deeply sampled blood TCRbeta repertoires from subjects exposed to, actively infected with, or recovered from COVID-19. The repertoires were released in a freely available public database meant as a resource for research on the immune response to SARS-CoV-2. Samples were obtained from the ongoing ImmuneRACE study (first 160 participants) and from over 1,000 subjects provided by 6 global collaborators. A de-identified subject ID, COVID-19 status, age in years and sex were almost always included in the sample metadata. Where HLA class I and class II types were available, the types were taken from metadata supplied by the sample provider, not from assay-based typing. General study outcomes and caveats: How much clinical and demographic metadata was included differed by source and by participant, and the metadata was provided uncurated.

The germline V gene (reference sequence) supplies CDR1 SEHNR and CDR2 FQNEAQ. Compared with germline, V lacks 5 bases and J lacks 6 bases; bases without a gene match: 8. From the cysteine up to the phenylalanine, the CDR3 has a length of 14 residues. Only the CDR3 region is kept as DNA, spanning 42 bases read in frame from base 1. TCRbeta CDR3 regions were amplified from genomic DNA by means of the immunoSEQ Assay, a bias-controlled multiplex PCR. As for the authors' bioinformatics: Nucleated cell counts per sample were estimated from amplification of reference gene primers within the assay. To quantify the absolute abundance of each unique TCRbeta CDR3 rearrangement, sequence reads were collapsed and filtered. Productive Simpson clonality was computed per sample as the square root of Simpson's diversity index over productive rearrangements. TCRdb re-hosts the immuneACCESS table, in-frame sequences only. Its copies lack some clones; in the studies checked, an unresolved V gene accounts for under half of them, and the cause for the rest is not known. V, J and clone size reflect that table, while D and trimming were determined from the DNA. The sample includes 150,000 to 180,000 clones, with approximately 85% observed a single time. The top ten hold about 0.63% of the sample.

In Seattle, one collaborating source enrolled patients while the infection was active and tracked those patients longitudinally over the course of disease. Each collaborating institution followed its own protocols to collect whole blood in K2EDTA tubes. For TCRbeta analysis, collaborators shipped samples as frozen whole blood, isolated PBMCs, or DNA extracted from either of those sample types. The sample holds one count of this clone. The antigen it binds to is not known. No base quality information exists; no much larger clone differs at one position. This clonotype originated in a man aged 60 to 75 with COVID-19, enrolled during active disease. This sequence uses TRBV7-9 and TRBJ2-3, with TRBD2 identical over 7 junction bases. Sequencing was done on a sample of peripheral blood. The CDR3 amino acid sequence is: CASSITSGGDTQYF. The sequence in DNA is TGTGCCAGCAGCATCACGTCGGGGGGTGATACGCAGTATTTT.